This T cell receptor (beta chain) was documented in a study of beta chain features in type 1 diabetes. This clone was detected a few times. Investigators reverse transcribed all isolated RNA, so they sequenced expressed TCRB transcripts. Sequencing was performed with immunoSEQ multiplex PCR; in TCRdb, only in-frame clones are kept and a portion is missing. Altogether 400,000 to 450,000 clones are present, about 15% being singletons, with the ten largest covering less than 0.04%. Germline V lookup: CDR1 MNHEY, CDR2 SMNVEV (reference sequence). The CDR3 is 13 residues long. Sequenced material: naive CD4+ T cells from blood. This receptor was taken from a young man in good health. The rearrangement links TRBV27 to TRBJ2-3, with TRBD1 as a possible D gene (6 bases). CDR3 sequence: CACPWGPTDTQYF. The CDR3 nucleotides are TGTGCTTGCCCTTGGGGGCCTACAGATACGCAGTATTTT.